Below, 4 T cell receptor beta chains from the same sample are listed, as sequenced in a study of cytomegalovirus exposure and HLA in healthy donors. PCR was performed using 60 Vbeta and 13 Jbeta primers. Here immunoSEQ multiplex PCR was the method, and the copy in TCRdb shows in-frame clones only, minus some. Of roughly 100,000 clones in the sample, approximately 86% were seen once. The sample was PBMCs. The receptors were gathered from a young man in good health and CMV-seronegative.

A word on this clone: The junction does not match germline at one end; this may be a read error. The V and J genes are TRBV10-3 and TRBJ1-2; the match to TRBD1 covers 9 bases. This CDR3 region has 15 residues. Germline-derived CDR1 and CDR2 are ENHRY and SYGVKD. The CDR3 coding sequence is TGTGCCAGCAGTTACTCGGGACAGGGAAGTAGGGGCTACACCTTC. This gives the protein CASSYSGQGSRGYTF.

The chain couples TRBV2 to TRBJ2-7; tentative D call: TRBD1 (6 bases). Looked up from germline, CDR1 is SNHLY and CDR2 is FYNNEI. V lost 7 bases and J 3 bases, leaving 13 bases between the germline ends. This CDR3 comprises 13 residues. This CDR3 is CASTPDRFYEQYF. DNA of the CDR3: TGTGCCAGCACCCCAGACAGGTTCTACGAGCAGTACTTC.

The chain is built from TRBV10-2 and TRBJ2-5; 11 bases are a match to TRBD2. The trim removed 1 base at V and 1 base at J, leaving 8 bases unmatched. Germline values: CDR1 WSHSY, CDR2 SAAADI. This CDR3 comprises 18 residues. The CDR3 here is CASSEFSPGLAVQETQYF. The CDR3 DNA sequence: TGCGCCAGCAGTGAGTTCTCGCCGGGACTAGCGGTCCAAGAGACCCAGTACTTC.

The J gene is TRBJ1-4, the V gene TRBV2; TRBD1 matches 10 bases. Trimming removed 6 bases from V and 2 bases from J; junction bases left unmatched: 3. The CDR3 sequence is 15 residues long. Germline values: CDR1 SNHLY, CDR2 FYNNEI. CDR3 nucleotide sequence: TGTGCCAGCAGGGACAGGGGGTTCACTAATGAAAAACTGTTTTTT. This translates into CASRDRGFTNEKLFF.